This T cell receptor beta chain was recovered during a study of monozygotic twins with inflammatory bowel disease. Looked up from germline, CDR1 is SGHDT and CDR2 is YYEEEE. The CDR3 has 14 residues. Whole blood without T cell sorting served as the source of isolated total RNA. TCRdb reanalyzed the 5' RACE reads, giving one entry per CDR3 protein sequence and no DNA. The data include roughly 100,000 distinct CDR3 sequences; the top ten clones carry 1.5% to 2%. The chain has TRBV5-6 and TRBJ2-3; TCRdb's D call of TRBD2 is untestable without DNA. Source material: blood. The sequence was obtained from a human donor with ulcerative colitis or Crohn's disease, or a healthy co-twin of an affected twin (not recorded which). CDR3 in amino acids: CASRGRRSVDTQYF.